One and the same sample provided the 17 T cell receptor beta chains below, sequenced in a study of blood T cell repertoires in COVID-19. Produced via immunoSEQ multiplex PCR; TCRdb's table is partial and in-frame only. The table includes 90,000 to 130,000 clones, just over 70% detected once. Material for sequencing was peripheral blood. These receptors were taken from a woman aged 40 to 55 with acute or convalescent COVID-19.

Only one count was recorded for this clone. The genes are TRBV27 and TRBJ2-2; 7 nucleotides align to TRBD1. The CDR3 runs to 16 residues. With 5 bases clipped from V and 1 base from J, the junction kept 7 bases outside the gene matches. Germline lookup yields CDR1 MNHEY and CDR2 SMNVEV (reference sequence). The CDR3 here is CASSRRQGQNTGELFF. The CDR3 DNA is TGTGCCAGCAGTCGTAGACAGGGACAGAACACCGGGGAGCTGTTTTTT.

The rearrangement uses TRBV7-7 and TRBJ2-7; D is ambiguous. V lost 4 bases, J lost 3 bases, and 16 bases lay in between. Germline assignment: CDR1 SSHAT and CDR2 FNYEAQ (reference sequence). The length of the CDR3 is 15 residues. CDR3 sequence (DNA): TGTGCCAGCAGCTCCCCAACTTCAGAGCGCTACGAGCAGTACTTC. The encoded protein is CASSSPTSERYEQYF.

The V call is TRBV7-2, the J call TRBJ2-1; TRBD2 agrees at 7 bases. The V gene end was trimmed by 1 base and the J gene end by 6 bases; junction bases not matched to a gene: 6. Germline CDR1 reads SGHTA; CDR2 reads FQGNSA. The CDR3 loop spans 15 amino acids. The CDR3, as DNA: TGTGCCAGCAGCTTAGTGGGTGGCGGGGGCAATGAGCAGTTCTTC. As protein: CASSLVGGGGNEQFF.

This sequence joins TRBV27 and TRBJ1-6; 8 bases fit TRBD1. From germline, CDR1 is MNHEY and CDR2 SMNVEV (reference sequence). The V gene end was trimmed by 5 bases and the J gene end by 0 bases; junction bases not matched to a gene: 6. The CDR3 consists of 17 residues. The CDR3 nucleotides are TGTGCCAGCAGTCTACAGGGGGATAGCTCCTATAATTCACCCCTCCACTTT. Translated, it gives CASSLQGDSSYNSPLHF.

The V and J genes are TRBV29-1 and TRBJ1-4; D may be TRBD1 (5 bases). The CDR3 has 15 amino acids. Germline CDR1 SQVTM, CDR2 ANQGSEA. Trimming shortened V by 1 base and J by 1 base, and 10 bases separated the two germline ends. CDR3 DNA sequence: TGCAGCGTTGAAGGTCGCGGGGGAACTAATGAAAAACTGTTTTTT. This translates into CSVEGRGGTNEKLFF.

J is TRBJ1-1 and V is TRBV4-1; D not certain. Germline V CDR1 and CDR2: MGHRA, YSYEKL. V lost 2 bases, J lost 11 bases, and 15 bases lay in between. The CDR3 length is 13 residues. The CDR3 nucleotides are TGCGCCAGCAGCCAATCCCTCAGTTATCCGGCTTTCTTT. It codes for CASSQSLSYPAFF.

V usage is TRBV6-5 and J usage is TRBJ1-5, with D possibly matching TRBD1 (6 bases). The germline V and J ends were trimmed by 2 bases and 3 bases, with 14 bases remaining between them. The CDR3 is made up of 16 amino acids. The germline CDR1 and CDR2 sequences are MNHEY and SVGAGI. The CDR3: CASSYGGPTPNQPQHF. In DNA form, the CDR3 reads TGTGCCAGCAGTTACGGGGGCCCTACCCCCAATCAGCCCCAGCATTTT.

V and J are TRBV5-1 and TRBJ2-1; D may be TRBD2 (5 bases). The CDR3 is 15 residues long. Germline values: CDR1 SGHRS, CDR2 YFSETQ. V lost 3 bases to trimming and J lost 6 bases, with 16 bases between them. This chain's CDR3 is CASSSGERSGNEQFF. The CDR3 DNA reads TGCGCCAGCAGCTCCGGAGAGCGGAGCGGCAATGAGCAGTTCTTC.

This clone was detected a few times. The chain combines TRBV3-1 (or the pseudogene TRBV3-2) with TRBJ1-4; D is possibly TRBD1 (5 bases). Germline-derived CDR1 and CDR2 are LGHDT and YNNKEL (reference sequence). CDR3 length equals 15 residues. Trimming pared 4 bases from V and 10 bases from J, leaving 19 bases between. The CDR3 here is CASSPSAGGGTKLFF. The CDR3 DNA reads TGTGCCAGCAGCCCCTCGGCCGGGGGGGGAACAAAACTGTTTTTT.

The chain has TRBV27 and TRBJ1-1; TRBD1 agrees at 7 bases. V was clipped by 3 bases and J by 4 bases; unmatched bases: 5. The CDR3 has 14 residues. Germline-derived CDR1 and CDR2 are MNHEY and SMNVEV (reference sequence). CDR3 in amino acids: CASSFLAGGTEAFF. The CDR3 nucleotides are TGTGCCAGCAGTTTTCTGGCAGGGGGCACTGAAGCTTTCTTT.

The chain couples TRBV25-1 to TRBJ2-1; maybe TRBD2 (6 bases). Trimming removed 6 bases from V and 1 base from J, with 13 bases in between. This CDR3 has 15 residues. Germline-derived CDR1 and CDR2 are MGHDK and SYGVNS. DNA of the CDR3: TGTGCCAGCAGCCGTCTTGGGGGGTCCTACAATGAGCAGTTCTTC. Translating gives CASSRLGGSYNEQFF.

The genes are TRBV20-1 and TRBJ2-7; no definite D call. The CDR3 loop spans 10 amino acids. CDR1 is DFQATT, CDR2 SNEGSKA, per germline (reference sequence). Trimming pared 6 bases from V and 6 bases from J, leaving 9 bases between. The CDR3 sequence: CSAPPGEQYF. CDR3 bases: TGCAGTGCCCCCCCGGGCGAGCAGTACTTC.

In its sample, this clone was seen a few times. The chain links TRBV7-2 to TRBJ1-1, with TRBD1 identical over 8 bases. Germline trimming cut 8 bases from V and 3 bases from J; bases unmatched to any gene: 11. The CDR3 is made up of 15 amino acids. Per germline, CDR1 SGHTA and CDR2 FQGNSA. The CDR3 sequence is CASGRPRQGYTEAFF. The CDR3 DNA reads TGTGCCAGCGGTCGTCCGAGACAGGGGTACACTGAAGCTTTCTTT.

The chain employs TRBV5-4 and TRBJ2-3, with 10 bases fitting TRBD2. From germline, CDR1 is SGHNT and CDR2 YYREEE (reference sequence). Trimming took 3 bases from V and 2 from J; bases not matched to a gene: 6. The CDR3 extends over 16 amino acids. DNA for the CDR3: TGTGCCAGCAGCTCTGCTAGCGGGGGTTACACAGATACGCAGTATTTT. Translation: CASSSASGGYTDTQYF.

This chain links TRBV2 with TRBJ2-1; D is unclear. V was cut by 4 bases and J by 2 bases, with 6 bases left in between. From germline, CDR1 is SNHLY and CDR2 FYNNEI. This CDR3 contains 13 residues. CDR3 sequence reads: CASSGNTYNEQFF. The CDR3 DNA reads as TGTGCCAGCAGTGGAAACACCTACAATGAGCAGTTCTTC.

This clone was detected many times. V and J are TRBV6-6 and TRBJ1-6, with TRBD1 as a possible D gene (5 bases). Trimming pared 8 bases from V and 8 bases from J, leaving 13 bases between. From germline, CDR1 is MNHNY and CDR2 SVGAGI (reference sequence). The CDR3 covers 13 residues. CDR3 in amino acids: CASRKQAHSPLHF. The CDR3, as DNA: TGTGCCAGCCGAAAACAGGCCCATTCACCCCTCCACTTT.

V is TRBV9 and J is TRBJ2-5, with D tentatively TRBD2 (6 bases). V lost 3 bases and J lost 4, with 13 bases in between. The V gene's germline CDR1 is SGDLS and CDR2 YYNGEE. The CDR3 sequence is 14 residues long. The CDR3 spells CASSASVRGETQYF. CDR3 bases: TGTGCCAGCAGCGCTAGCGTTAGGGGAGAGACCCAGTACTTC.